A selection of T cell receptor beta chains follows, all from one sample in a study of beta chain features in type 1 diabetes. Assay: immunoSEQ multiplex PCR; the TCRdb copy retains only in-frame clones and omits some. Here the sample spans about half a million clones, more than 9.5% being singletons. Sequenced material: naive CD4+ T cells from blood. The origin of the receptors is a woman aged 18 to 35 in good health. CDR3s include the opening cysteine and the closing phenylalanine or tryptophan. Each record gives: V gene, D gene, clone size, J gene, CDR3 DNA, CDR3 protein. D genes are given only for firm matches. The size field is filled for only some rows; it gives once, few, many or a size class.

v_gene: TRBV4-2; d_gene: TRBD1; abundance: NA; j_gene: TRBJ1-6; CDR3nt: TGTGCCAGCAGCCAAGATCTGGGACAGGGACTTTCACCCCTCCACTTT; CDR3aa: CASSQDLGQGLSPLHF
v_gene: TRBV9; d_gene: NA; abundance: NA; j_gene: TRBJ1-3; CDR3nt: TGTGCCAGCAGCGTAGACGGCGCACTATGGGGAAACACCATATATTTT; CDR3aa: CASSVDGALWGNTIYF
v_gene: TRBV4-2; d_gene: NA; abundance: NA; j_gene: TRBJ2-7; CDR3nt: TGTGCCAGCAGCCAAGTAGGCAGGTCCGAGCAGTACTTC; CDR3aa: CASSQVGRSEQYF
v_gene: TRBV25-1; d_gene: NA; abundance: few; j_gene: TRBJ2-2; CDR3nt: TGTGCCAGCAGTGAATACGTAATGGGATCGAACACCGGGGAGCTGTTTTTT; CDR3aa: CASSEYVMGSNTGELFF
v_gene: TRBV6-5; d_gene: TRBD1; abundance: NA; j_gene: TRBJ2-7; CDR3nt: TGTGCCAGCAGTTCTGGGACAGGGAGTTCCTACGAGCAGTACTTC; CDR3aa: CASSSGTGSSYEQYF
v_gene: TRBV29-1; d_gene: NA; abundance: NA; j_gene: TRBJ1-2; CDR3nt: TGCAGCGCGCACAGCTCGGGGAACGGCTACACCTTC; CDR3aa: CSAHSSGNGYTF
v_gene: TRBV15; d_gene: NA; abundance: few; j_gene: TRBJ2-6; CDR3nt: TGTGCCACCAGCTCCAAACAGGGAGCCAACGTCCTGACTTTC; CDR3aa: CATSSKQGANVLTF
v_gene: TRBV5-1; d_gene: NA; abundance: few; j_gene: TRBJ2-7; CDR3nt: TGCGCCAGCCGAAGCGGCCCGGGTTCGTACGAGCAGTACTTC; CDR3aa: CASRSGPGSYEQYF
v_gene: TRBV5-1; d_gene: NA; abundance: few; j_gene: TRBJ2-1; CDR3nt: TGCGCCAGCAGCTCTATCGGCGCTTCTTACAATGAGCAGTTCTTC; CDR3aa: CASSSIGASYNEQFF
v_gene: TRBV9; d_gene: NA; abundance: few; j_gene: TRBJ1-4; CDR3nt: TGTGCCAGCAGCGTATATGGTGCAAATGAAAAACTGTTTTTT; CDR3aa: CASSVYGANEKLFF
v_gene: TRBV30; d_gene: TRBD2; abundance: few; j_gene: TRBJ2-2; CDR3nt: TGTGCCTGGACCCTCAGCGGGCTAGCGGACAACACCGGGGAGCTGTTTTTT; CDR3aa: CAWTLSGLADNTGELFF
v_gene: TRBV28; d_gene: NA; abundance: NA; j_gene: TRBJ1-4; CDR3nt: TGTGCCAGCAGTTTGAGTAATGAAAAACTGTTTTTT; CDR3aa: CASSLSNEKLFF
v_gene: TRBV6-5; d_gene: TRBD1; abundance: NA; j_gene: TRBJ1-5; CDR3nt: TGTGCCAGCAGTTCGAACAGGGGTAGCAATCAGCCCCAGCATTTT; CDR3aa: CASSSNRGSNQPQHF
v_gene: TRBV30; d_gene: NA; abundance: few; j_gene: TRBJ1-2; CDR3nt: TGTGCCTGGAGTGCCGACCCCCCCTATGGCTACACCTTC; CDR3aa: CAWSADPPYGYTF
v_gene: TRBV5-1; d_gene: NA; abundance: NA; j_gene: TRBJ2-7; CDR3nt: TGCGCCAGCAGCTTGGATCGGGTTTCCTACGAGCAGTACTTC; CDR3aa: CASSLDRVSYEQYF
v_gene: TRBV5-1; d_gene: NA; abundance: NA; j_gene: TRBJ2-5; CDR3nt: TGCGCCAGCAGCTGGGGGGCGGAGACCCAGTACTTC; CDR3aa: CASSWGAETQYF
v_gene: TRBV7-7; d_gene: NA; abundance: NA; j_gene: TRBJ2-5; CDR3nt: TGTGCCAGCAGCTTACACGGGGGAGGTCAAGAGACCCAGTACTTC; CDR3aa: CASSLHGGGQETQYF
v_gene: TRBV9; d_gene: TRBD2; abundance: NA; j_gene: TRBJ2-2; CDR3nt: TGTGCCAGCAGCGTCTTTCTAGCGGGCAACACCGGGGAGCTGTTTTTT; CDR3aa: CASSVFLAGNTGELFF
v_gene: TRBV2; d_gene: NA; abundance: NA; j_gene: TRBJ2-5; CDR3nt: TGTGCCAGCAGTGGATTTACTAATCGCGGCGGGGAGACCCAGTACTTC; CDR3aa: CASSGFTNRGGETQYF
v_gene: TRBV4-2; d_gene: NA; abundance: NA; j_gene: TRBJ2-7; CDR3nt: TGTGCCAGCAGCCAAGATAGGGACCAGCAGTACTTC; CDR3aa: CASSQDRDQQYF
v_gene: TRBV7-9; d_gene: TRBD1; abundance: NA; j_gene: TRBJ2-1; CDR3nt: TGTGCCAGCAGCCTGGGGACAGGGGGCTTGGATGAGCAGTTCTTC; CDR3aa: CASSLGTGGLDEQFF
v_gene: TRBV27; d_gene: TRBD1; abundance: NA; j_gene: TRBJ2-5; CDR3nt: TGTGCCAGCAGCCTGGGACAGTCTCAGACCCAGTACTTC; CDR3aa: CASSLGQSQTQYF
v_gene: TRBV4-1; d_gene: TRBD2; abundance: few; j_gene: TRBJ2-2; CDR3nt: TGCGCCAGCAGCCAAGCTAGCGGGAGCTCCGGGGAGCTGTTTTTT; CDR3aa: CASSQASGSSGELFF
v_gene: TRBV4-2; d_gene: TRBD1; abundance: few; j_gene: TRBJ1-2; CDR3nt: TGTGCCAGCAGCCAAGTAGGACAGGCCTCACGGGATGGCTACACCTTC; CDR3aa: CASSQVGQASRDGYTF
v_gene: TRBV4-1; d_gene: TRBD1; abundance: NA; j_gene: TRBJ1-5; CDR3nt: TGCGCCAGCAGCCAGTTCACGTTAACCGGGACAGGGGTGGGACAGCCCCAGCATTTT; CDR3aa: CASSQFTLTGTGVGQPQHF
v_gene: TRBV29-1; d_gene: TRBD1; abundance: few; j_gene: TRBJ1-2; CDR3nt: TGCAGCGTTGATCCCGGGACAGGAGGACCCCTAGGTGGCTACACCTTC; CDR3aa: CSVDPGTGGPLGGYTF
v_gene: TRBV5-1; d_gene: NA; abundance: few; j_gene: TRBJ2-1; CDR3nt: TGCGCCAGCAGCGCACAGGGTAACAATGAGCAGTTCTTC; CDR3aa: CASSAQGNNEQFF
v_gene: TRBV28; d_gene: NA; abundance: NA; j_gene: TRBJ2-5; CDR3nt: TGTGCCAGCAGTTTCACTGGACTGGGTGGAGAGACCCAGTACTTC; CDR3aa: CASSFTGLGGETQYF
v_gene: TRBV18; d_gene: NA; abundance: few; j_gene: TRBJ2-1; CDR3nt: TGTGCCAGCTCACCGCAATGGGAAAACAATGAGCAGTTCTTC; CDR3aa: CASSPQWENNEQFF
v_gene: TRBV7-3; d_gene: NA; abundance: NA; j_gene: TRBJ1-2; CDR3nt: TGTGCCAGCAGCTTAACCAAGGGGAACTATGGCTACACCTTC; CDR3aa: CASSLTKGNYGYTF
v_gene: TRBV18; d_gene: TRBD2; abundance: few; j_gene: TRBJ2-1; CDR3nt: TGTGCCAGCTCACCCCTCGCCGGGACTAGCGATGAGCAGTTCTTC; CDR3aa: CASSPLAGTSDEQFF
v_gene: TRBV13; d_gene: TRBD2; abundance: few; j_gene: TRBJ2-3; CDR3nt: TGTGCCAGTTTACTAGCGGGGGGCCTGGATACGCAGTATTTT; CDR3aa: CASLLAGGLDTQYF
v_gene: TRBV28; d_gene: NA; abundance: NA; j_gene: TRBJ2-5; CDR3nt: TGTGCCAGCAGCCCTTGGGGCGGACGGCAGACCCAGTACTTC; CDR3aa: CASSPWGGRQTQYF
v_gene: TRBV19; d_gene: NA; abundance: NA; j_gene: TRBJ2-3; CDR3nt: TGTGCCAGTAGTATGAGAGATACGCAGTATTTT; CDR3aa: CASSMRDTQYF
v_gene: TRBV14; d_gene: TRBD2; abundance: NA; j_gene: TRBJ2-1; CDR3nt: TGTGCCAGCAGCCTAGGACTAGTGGAAAGGCAGTTCTTC; CDR3aa: CASSLGLVERQFF
v_gene: TRBV30; d_gene: NA; abundance: many; j_gene: TRBJ1-1; CDR3nt: TGTGCCTGGAGTTGGGGAAGGGCTGAAGCTTTCTTT; CDR3aa: CAWSWGRAEAFF
v_gene: TRBV28; d_gene: TRBD2; abundance: NA; j_gene: TRBJ2-1; CDR3nt: TGTGCCAGCAGTTTATTACGTCTAGCGGGTTACAATGAGCAGTTCTTC; CDR3aa: CASSLLRLAGYNEQFF
v_gene: TRBV7-9; d_gene: NA; abundance: NA; j_gene: TRBJ2-3; CDR3nt: TGTGCCAGCAGCTTCTTAGCTGATACGCAGTATTTT; CDR3aa: CASSFLADTQYF
v_gene: TRBV6-5; d_gene: NA; abundance: NA; j_gene: TRBJ1-2; CDR3nt: TGTGCCAGCAGTTACTCGCAGGGTTGGAACAATGGCTACACCTTC; CDR3aa: CASSYSQGWNNGYTF
v_gene: TRBV4-1; d_gene: TRBD1; abundance: few; j_gene: TRBJ1-1; CDR3nt: TGCGCCAGCAGCCAGTTAGGGACAGGGTTCTTCACTGAAGCTTTCTTT; CDR3aa: CASSQLGTGFFTEAFF
v_gene: TRBV4-1; d_gene: NA; abundance: few; j_gene: TRBJ1-2; CDR3nt: TGCGCCAGCAGCCAAGTCCTTGGGGGCTATGGCTACACCTTC; CDR3aa: CASSQVLGGYGYTF
v_gene: TRBV14; d_gene: NA; abundance: many; j_gene: TRBJ1-1; CDR3nt: TGTGCCAGCAGTCTGGGGTTGAACACTGAAGCTTTCTTT; CDR3aa: CASSLGLNTEAFF
v_gene: TRBV7-8; d_gene: NA; abundance: NA; j_gene: TRBJ1-2; CDR3nt: TGTGCCAGCAGCCCAGCCCTCACCCCCTATGGCTACACCTTC; CDR3aa: CASSPALTPYGYTF
v_gene: TRBV29-1; d_gene: TRBD1; abundance: few; j_gene: TRBJ2-7; CDR3nt: TGCAGCGCCGGTCAGGGGGAAAGAAACGAGCAGTACTTC; CDR3aa: CSAGQGERNEQYF
v_gene: TRBV18; d_gene: NA; abundance: NA; j_gene: TRBJ2-2; CDR3nt: TGTGCCAGCTCCGCGACGCACACCGGGGAGCTGTTTTTT; CDR3aa: CASSATHTGELFF